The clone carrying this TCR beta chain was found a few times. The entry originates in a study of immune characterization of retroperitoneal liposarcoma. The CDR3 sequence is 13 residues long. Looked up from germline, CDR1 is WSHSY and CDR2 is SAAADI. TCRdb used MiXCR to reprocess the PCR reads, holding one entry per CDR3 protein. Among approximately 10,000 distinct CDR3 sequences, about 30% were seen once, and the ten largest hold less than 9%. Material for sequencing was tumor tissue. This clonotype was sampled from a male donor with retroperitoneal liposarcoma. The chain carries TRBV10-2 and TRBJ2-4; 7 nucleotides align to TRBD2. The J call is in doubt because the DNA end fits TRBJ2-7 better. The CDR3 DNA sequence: TGCGCCAGCAAGGCAGGGAGGGAATACGAGCAGTACTTC. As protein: CASKAGREYEQYF.